The 20 T cell receptor beta chains presented below share a single source sample, sequenced in a study of blood T cell repertoires in COVID-19. The method was immunoSEQ multiplex PCR; TCRdb's version includes in-frame clones alone and lacks a portion of them. The sample shows about 200,000 clones, about 80% of them seen only once. Sample: peripheral blood. These TCRs come from a man in his 60s with acute or convalescent COVID-19.

This chain uses TRBV15 with TRBJ1-3; 7 nucleotides agree with TRBD1. The V and J ends lost 1 base and 0 bases, in that order; junction bases with no gene match: 6. CDR1 and CDR2 (germline): LNHNV, YYDKDF (reference sequence). The CDR3 is 17 amino acids. This CDR3 reads CATSRAGTVYSGNTIYF. The CDR3 DNA is TGTGCCACCAGCAGAGCGGGGACAGTTTACTCTGGAAACACCATATATTTT.

This clone was found once. The genes are TRBV7-8 and TRBJ1-1; maybe TRBD1 (6 bases). CDR1 SGHVS and CDR2 FQNEAQ come from the germline V gene. This CDR3 comprises 16 residues. Deletions cut 5 bases from V and 1 base from J, with 17 bases between. The CDR3 region is CASSPSTGLGNTEAFF. The CDR3 coding sequence is TGTGCCAGCAGCCCATCCACAGGGCTTGGGAACACTGAAGCTTTCTTT.

This clone is a singleton in its sample. The chain recombines TRBV7-9 with TRBJ2-7; 8 bases are shared with TRBD1. Germline CDR1 SEHNR, CDR2 FQNEAQ (reference sequence). V lost 5 bases, J lost 5 bases, and 8 bases stayed unmatched. This CDR3 contains 14 residues. The CDR3 coding sequence is TGTGCCAGCAGCGTGGACAGGGATGACGACGAGCAGTACTTC. The encoded protein is CASSVDRDDDEQYF.

The V call is TRBV19, the J call TRBJ2-2; the match to TRBD1 covers 7 bases. Germline lookup yields CDR1 LNHDA and CDR2 SQIVND (reference sequence). CDR3 length: 16 residues. Unmatched junction bases numbered 7, after V lost 1 base and J lost 5 bases. The CDR3 protein is CASSIVRQGRTGELFF. The CDR3 DNA follows: TGTGCCAGTAGTATAGTCCGACAGGGAAGAACCGGGGAGCTGTTTTTT.

This chain connects TRBV6-5 to TRBJ1-5, with 9 bases fitting TRBD1. V lost 4 bases, J lost 6 bases, and 10 bases stayed unmatched. The CDR3 runs 16 residues. CDR1 and CDR2 (germline): MNHEY, SVGAGI. The DNA for the CDR3 is TGTGCCAGCAGTTCGATCGGGACAGGGTTGTTTCAGCCCCAGCATTTT. Translating it yields CASSSIGTGLFQPQHF.

The chain links TRBV27 to TRBJ2-1, with TRBD2 identical over 12 bases. Germline V gene lookup returns CDR1 MNHEY and CDR2 SMNVEV (reference sequence). CDR3 size: 16 residues. V shed 5 bases and J 6 bases; nucleotides not matched to a gene: 8. CDR3 loop: CASSLGTSGPGNEQFF. CDR3 nucleotides: TGTGCCAGCAGTCTAGGGACTAGCGGGCCTGGCAATGAGCAGTTCTTC.

The CDR3 loop is CASSRPGQLTSEQYF. As DNA, the CDR3 is TGTGCCAGCAGTAGGCCGGGACAGTTAACCTCCGAGCAGTACTTC. V and J are TRBV6-5 and TRBJ2-7; TRBD1 agrees at 7 bases. With 5 bases clipped from V and 6 bases from J, the junction kept 13 bases outside the gene matches. This CDR3 is built from 15 residues. Germline CDR1 is MNHEY and CDR2 is SVGAGI.

The sample holds a few counts of this clone. The rearrangement joins TRBV28 to TRBJ1-3; D not resolved. V was trimmed by 3 bases and J by 4 bases, leaving 4 bases between them. The CDR3 runs 12 residues. The germline gives CDR1 MDHEN, CDR2 SYDVKM. In DNA form, the CDR3 reads TGTGCCAGCAGTTTGAGGGGAAACACCATATATTTT. This translates into CASSLRGNTIYF. Filled out from reference TRBV28 and TRBJ1-3, the complete variable domain reads DVKVTQSSRYLVKRTGEKVFLECVQDMDHENMFWYRQDPGLGLRLIYFSYDVKMKEKGDIPEGYSVSREKKERFSLILESASTNQTSMYLCASSLRGNTIYFGEGSWLTVV.

V gene TRBV20-1 combines with J gene TRBJ2-1; TRBD2 aligns across 10 bases. Germline loops: CDR1 DFQATT, CDR2 SNEGSKA (reference sequence). This CDR3 has 11 residues. The CDR3 nucleotides read TGCAGCGGACTAGCGGACAATGAGCAGTTCTTC. Encoded protein: CSGLADNEQFF.

V usage is TRBV18 and J usage is TRBJ2-7, with a weak D call TRBD1 (6 bases). CDR3 length equals 13 residues. Trimming cost V 5 bases and J 7 bases, with 15 bases left between them. Germline CDR1 reads KGHSH; CDR2 reads LQKENI. CDR3 protein: CASSTNREGEQYF. The CDR3, as DNA: TGTGCCAGCTCAACCAACAGGGAAGGAGAGCAGTACTTC.

The V and J genes are TRBV5-4 and TRBJ2-7, with a weak D call TRBD1 (6 bases). Germline V gene lookup returns CDR1 SGHNT and CDR2 YYREEE (reference sequence). This CDR3 has 14 residues. Trimming cost V 2 bases and J 0 bases, with 9 bases left between them. The CDR3 spells CASSFRDTSYEQYF. The CDR3, as DNA: TGTGCCAGCAGCTTCCGGGACACCTCCTACGAGCAGTACTTC.

As regards this clone: Other DNA sequences in the sample encode the same CDR3. The V and J genes are TRBV2 and TRBJ1-2; D gene unclear. The CDR3 has 11 amino acids. V lost 6 bases and J 3 bases, leaving 5 bases between the germline ends. Germline values: CDR1 SNHLY, CDR2 FYNNEI. CDR3 sequence (DNA): TGTGCCAGCAGAAGAGACTATGGCTACACCTTC. Protein: CASRRDYGYTF. The full variable domain, its missing parts supplied by reference TRBV2 and TRBJ1-2, is EPEVTQTPSHQVTQMGQEVILRCVPISNHLYFYWYRQILGQKVEFLVSFYNNEISEKSEIFDDQFSVERPDGSNFTLKIRSTKLEDSAMYFCASRRDYGYTFGSGTRLTVV.

The chain is built from TRBV5-1 and TRBJ2-7; 8 positions match TRBD2. The CDR3 runs 14 residues. With 5 bases clipped from V and 0 bases from J, the junction kept 4 bases outside the gene matches. Germline V CDR1 and CDR2: SGHRS, YFSETQ. CDR3 region: CASSLAGRSYEQYF. Written as DNA, the CDR3 is TGCGCCAGCAGTTTAGCGGGGCGCTCCTACGAGCAGTACTTC.

The chain combines TRBV10-3 with TRBJ2-5; 9 bases fit TRBD1. The V gene end was trimmed by 3 bases and the J gene end by 1 base; junction bases not matched to a gene: 3. This CDR3 spans 15 amino acids. Germline CDR1 ENHRY, CDR2 SYGVKD. CDR3 DNA: TGTGCCATCAGTGATCCGGGACAGGGCCAAGAGACCCAGTACTTC. Its translation: CAISDPGQGQETQYF.

Concerning this clone itself: One end of the junction fails to match germline, which may point to a read error. The genes are TRBV7-9 and TRBJ1-1; TRBD1 matches at 8 bases. The CDR3 is 14 amino acids. In germline, CDR1 is SEHNR, CDR2 FQNEAQ (reference sequence). Here the CDR3 DNA reads TGTGCCAGCACCTTAAAGACAGGGGACACTGAAGCTTTCTTT. Translating it yields CASTLKTGDTEAFF.

For this clone: The sample holds other DNA sequences that translate to the same CDR3. The chain carries TRBV5-1 and TRBJ2-7; TRBD2 aligns across 9 bases. Trimming at V came to 0 bases and at J to 1 base, leaving 2 bases not matched to a gene. Germline loops: CDR1 SGHRS, CDR2 YFSETQ. The CDR3 has 15 amino acids. This CDR3 is CASSLVLAGSYEQYF. CDR3 in DNA: TGCGCCAGCAGCTTGGTTCTAGCGGGGTCCTACGAGCAGTACTTC.

Written as DNA, the CDR3 is TGTGCCAGCAGCGACCTCGGGACAGTACTAGGTGGCTACACCTTC. Translation: CASSDLGTVLGGYTF. The chain carries TRBV6-5 and TRBJ1-2; TRBD1 agrees at 7 bases. This CDR3 spans 15 amino acids. Germline CDR1 reads MNHEY; CDR2 reads SVGAGI. Trimming took 6 bases from V and 7 from J; bases not matched to a gene: 14.

V and J are TRBV2 and TRBJ2-3; the match to TRBD1 covers 7 bases. The CDR3 extends over 13 amino acids. V shed 6 bases, J shed 5 bases, and the junction held 5 bases outside the gene matches. Germline CDR1 reads SNHLY; CDR2 reads FYNNEI. DNA for the CDR3: TGTGCCAGCAGCCCAACAGGGGTAGATACGCAGTATTTT. Its translation is CASSPTGVDTQYF.

The rearrangement joins TRBV5-4 to TRBJ2-7, with D possibly matching TRBD2 (6 bases). The germline gives CDR1 SGHNT, CDR2 YYREEE (reference sequence). V lost 4 bases and J 3 bases, leaving 20 bases between the germline ends. The CDR3 spans 16 residues. The CDR3 sequence is CASSTSSAIVSYEQYF. CDR3 bases: TGTGCCAGCAGCACATCTAGCGCAATCGTCAGCTACGAGCAGTACTTC. Full variable domain (missing parts from reference TRBV5-4 and TRBJ2-7): ETGVTQSPTHLIKTRGQQVTLRCSSQSGHNTVSWYQQALGQGPQFIFQYYREEENGRGNFPPRFSGLQFPNYSSELNVNALELDDSALYLCASSTSSAIVSYEQYFGPGTRLTVT.

The gene calls are TRBV4-1 and TRBJ1-5, with a weak D call TRBD1 (5 bases). Germline CDR1 reads MGHRA; CDR2 reads YSYEKL. This CDR3 region has 15 residues. With 1 base removed from V and 7 bases from J, the gap between germline ends came to 14 bases. CDR3 residues: CASSQGAGSGQPQHF. Written as DNA, the CDR3 is TGCGCCAGCAGCCAAGGAGCAGGGTCCGGACAGCCCCAGCATTTT.